This T cell receptor beta chain comes out of a study of T-cell memory formation after mild COVID-19. Study conclusions and caveats: Second-wave clones reaching peak frequency on day 37 lacked confirmed SARS-CoV-2 specificity.

This clonotype appeared a few times. Its matching antigen is unknown. This CDR3 has 17 amino acids. Germline CDR1 reads KGHDR; CDR2 reads SFDVKD. With V trimmed by 3 bases and J by 8 bases, 14 bases remained unmatched. Using its own MiXCR run on the 5' RACE reads, TCRdb lists one record per CDR3 protein. The sample has 200,000 to 250,000 distinct CDR3 sequences, 27% seen once. This clonotype originated in an adult woman who had mild COVID-19 (a few samples of this study predate the infection). Cell type and time point are not known. The sequenced material came from PBMCs or a T cell subset sorted from them (not recorded which). This chain uses TRBV24-1 with TRBJ2-1, with 8 bases matching TRBD2. The CDR3, as DNA: TGTGCCACCAGTGATCCCGGTACGGGGGGGAGCCGCGATGAGCAGTTCTTC. It specifies CATSDPGTGGSRDEQFF.